This T cell receptor (beta chain) is drawn from a study of T cell changes during pregnancy in multiple sclerosis. Some clones are missing from TCRdb's copy, which holds only in-frame ones; the method was immunoSEQ multiplex PCR. The sample has about 79,000 clones; approximately 90% are singletons. This CDR3 contains 16 residues. Germline CDR1 reads MNHEY; CDR2 reads SMNVEV (reference sequence). After removal of 3 bases from V and 0 bases from J, the junction contained 7 bases not matched to a gene. The chain carries TRBV27 and TRBJ2-7; 8 bases map to TRBD2. The TCR originated in a female donor with multiple sclerosis, enrolled in a pregnancy study. The sample here was CD4+ T cells from peripheral blood mononuclear cells, taken in the second trimester of pregnancy. The CDR3, as DNA: TGTGCCAGCAGTTTGTTGTGGAGCGGGAGCTCCTACGAGCAGTACTTC. It encodes CASSLLWSGSSYEQYF.